The subject of this entry is one T cell receptor (beta chain). These data belong to a study of blood T cell repertoires in COVID-19. The CDR3 contains 14 residues. CDR1 is MNHEY, CDR2 SMNVEV, per germline (reference sequence). V lost 6 bases, J lost 5 bases, and 10 bases stayed unmatched. Method: immunoSEQ multiplex PCR; TCRdb's copy keeps in-frame clones and lacks some. The sample carries some 180,000 clones, roughly 80% recorded once. V is TRBV27 and J is TRBJ2-7; 7 bases are shared with TRBD1. Source material: peripheral blood. This receptor was taken from a woman in her sixties with COVID-19, enrolled during active disease. For the CDR3, the DNA is TGTGCCAGCAGCTTAGGGGGCTCGCCTGACGAGCAGTACTTC. Translation: CASSLGGSPDEQYF.